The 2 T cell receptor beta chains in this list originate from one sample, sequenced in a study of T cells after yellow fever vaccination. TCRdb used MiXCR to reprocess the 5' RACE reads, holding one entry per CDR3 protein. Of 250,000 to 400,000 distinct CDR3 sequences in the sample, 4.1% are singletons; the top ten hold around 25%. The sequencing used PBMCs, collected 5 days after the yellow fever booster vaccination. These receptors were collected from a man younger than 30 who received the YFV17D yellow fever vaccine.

Written as DNA, the CDR3 is TGCAGCGTTGGTAGCGGGGGGGGTGAGCAGTTCTTC. Translating gives CSVGSGGGEQFF. The chain links TRBV29-1 to TRBJ2-1, with 11 positions matching TRBD2. Germline V gene data show CDR1 as SQVTM and CDR2 as ANQGSEA. The CDR3 spans 12 residues. V lost 4 bases, J lost 9 bases, and 2 bases stayed unmatched.

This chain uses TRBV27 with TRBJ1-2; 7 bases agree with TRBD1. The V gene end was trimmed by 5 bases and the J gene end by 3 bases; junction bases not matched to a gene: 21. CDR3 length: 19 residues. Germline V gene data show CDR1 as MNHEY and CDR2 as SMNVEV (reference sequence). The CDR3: CASSALYRGRGAGDYGYTF. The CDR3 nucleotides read TGTGCCAGCAGTGCCTTGTACAGGGGCCGCGGTGCGGGGGACTATGGCTACACCTTC.